This is a list of T cell receptor beta chains from one sample in a study of post-analysis software for immune sequencing data. MiXCR was run by TCRdb on the PCR reads, yielding one entry per CDR3 protein. The sample has approximately 690,000 distinct CDR3 sequences; around 60% are singletons. Sample: blood. The receptors originated from a girl aged 2-10 years with multiple sclerosis. Both conserved end residues are part of each CDR3. D genes are given only for firm matches. Clone size is not always given. Where it is, it says once, few, many or a class for expanded clones.

15,TRBJ2-5,many,-,TRBV11-2,CASSRRWDNQETQYF,TGTGCCAGCAGCCGAAGATGGGATAACCAAGAGACCCAGTACTTC
14,TRBJ2-1,-,TRBD1,TRBV2,CASNLGTGDNEQFF,TGTGCCAGCAACCTCGGGACAGGGGACAATGAGCAGTTCTTC
15,TRBJ2-1,-,-,TRBV14,CASSLPEFGYNEQFF,TGTGCCAGCAGCCTCCCAGAATTCGGATACAATGAGCAGTTCTTC
14,TRBJ1-2,-,-,TRBV12-3/TRBV12-4,CASSFSGDNYGYTF,TGTGCCAGCAGTTTCTCAGGGGATAACTATGGCTACACCTTC
17,TRBJ2-3,-,TRBD2,TRBV12-3/TRBV12-4,CASSSSSGGLSTDTQYF,TGTGCCAGCAGTTCGTCTAGCGGGGGGCTGAGCACAGATACGCAGTATTTT
13,TRBJ2-7,-,-,TRBV28,CASSSPGHGEQYF,TGTGCCAGCAGTTCTCCGGGACACGGCGAGCAGTACTTC
13,TRBJ2-5,-,-,TRBV12-3/TRBV12-4,CASTLNRAETQYF,TGTGCCAGCACCCTGAACAGGGCTGAGACCCAGTACTTC
16,TRBJ2-1,-,TRBD2,TRBV29-1,CSVEGTSGRPYNEQFF,TGCAGCGTTGAAGGGACTAGCGGGAGGCCCTACAATGAGCAGTTCTTC
16,TRBJ2-7,few,-,TRBV28,CASSLSLGRLNYEQYF,TGTGCCAGCAGTTTATCTCTGGGCAGACTCAACTACGAGCAGTACTTC
17,TRBJ2-5,few,TRBD2,TRBV5-1,CASSRPGLAGESKEQYF,TGCGCCAGCAGCCGTCCGGGACTAGCGGGAGAATCGAAAGAGCAGTACTTC
17,TRBJ2-3,-,TRBD2,TRBV12-3/TRBV12-4,CASSRAGDSYSTDTQYF,TGTGCCAGCAGTCGTGCGGGGGACTCTTATTCCACAGATACGCAGTATTTT
15,TRBJ1-2,-,-,TRBV7-2,CASSFPPGLGYGYTF,TGTGCCAGCAGCTTCCCCCCAGGGTTGGGGTATGGCTACACCTTC
15,TRBJ2-1,once,TRBD2,TRBV20-1,CSARTSWGSYNEQFF,TGCAGTGCTAGGACTAGCTGGGGTTCCTACAATGAGCAGTTCTTC
13,TRBJ2-7,few,-,TRBV10-3,CAISADGIYEQYF,TGTGCCATCAGTGCGGACGGAATCTACGAGCAGTACTTC
14,TRBJ2-7,once,-,TRBV25-1,CASSEGSTSYEQYF,TGTGCCAGCAGTGAGGGTAGCACGTCCTACGAGCAGTACTTC
16,TRBJ2-7,-,-,TRBV29-1,CSVEDLQGGGHYEQYF,TGCAGCGTTGAAGATCTTCAGGGGGGCGGCCACTACGAGCAGTACTTC
16,TRBJ2-3,-,-,TRBV7-2,CASSLRESGGTDTQYF,TGTGCCAGCAGCTTACGGGAGTCAGGGGGGACAGATACGCAGTATTTT
15,TRBJ2-3,few,-,TRBV11-2,CASSFQAGYGDTQYF,TGTGCCAGCAGCTTCCAAGCAGGGTATGGAGATACGCAGTATTTT
15,TRBJ1-5,-,TRBD1,TRBV7-2,CASSWGQGRVQPQHF,TGTGCCAGCAGCTGGGGACAGGGAAGAGTTCAGCCCCAGCATTTT
14,TRBJ2-7,-,-,TRBV3-1,CASSRTGGAYEQYF,TGTGCCAGCAGCCGAACCGGGGGCGCCTACGAGCAGTACTTC
16,TRBJ2-5,-,TRBD2,TRBV27,CASSRREGRGQETQYF,TGTGCCAGCAGCCGCCGGGAGGGCCGGGGACAAGAGACCCAGTACTTC
16,TRBJ1-2,few,-,TRBV20-1,CSAREQSTVANYGYTF,TGCAGTGCTAGAGAACAGTCCACAGTAGCTAACTATGGCTACACCTTC
15,TRBJ2-3,-,-,TRBV7-2,CASSPQYGSTDTQYF,TGTGCCAGCAGCCCTCAGTACGGGAGCACAGATACGCAGTATTTT
15,TRBJ1-1,-,-,TRBV20-1,CSASPIQQEDTEAFF,TGCAGTGCTAGTCCAATACAGCAAGAGGACACTGAAGCTTTCTTT
13,TRBJ2-7,-,-,TRBV20-1,CSAQKAGSNEQYF,TGCAGTGCTCAGAAGGCGGGGTCGAACGAGCAGTACTTC
18,TRBJ2-1,-,TRBD1,TRBV12-3/TRBV12-4,CASRQTGTGRRSYNEQFF,TGTGCCAGCAGGCAGACCGGGACAGGGCGACGCTCCTACAATGAGCAGTTCTTC
13,TRBJ2-5,few,-,TRBV29-1,CSVEPSGQETQYF,TGCAGCGTTGAGCCGTCGGGGCAAGAGACCCAGTACTTC
13,TRBJ2-3,few,-,TRBV24-1,CATSSTATDTQYF,TGTGCCACCAGCTCAACAGCCACAGATACGCAGTATTTT
14,TRBJ2-1,-,-,TRBV12-3/TRBV12-4,CASSPQGRGNEQFF,TGTGCCAGCAGCCCGCAGGGTAGGGGCAATGAGCAGTTCTTC
17,TRBJ1-5,once,-,TRBV7-6,CASSLGVDVYSNQPQHF,TGTGCCAGCAGCTTAGGGGTGGACGTGTATAGCAATCAGCCCCAGCATTTT
18,TRBJ2-1,-,TRBD2,TRBV7-2,CASSFGSPGLAGANEQFF,TGTGCCAGCAGCTTCGGATCTCCGGGACTAGCGGGGGCCAATGAGCAGTTCTTC
14,TRBJ2-1,-,-,TRBV6-2/TRBV6-3,CASSYHLGDNEQFF,TGTGCCAGCAGTTACCACTTGGGTGACAATGAGCAGTTCTTC
16,TRBJ2-2,-,TRBD1,TRBV10-3,CAISENTGVATGELFF,TGTGCCATCAGTGAGAACACAGGGGTGGCCACCGGGGAGCTGTTTTTT
14,TRBJ2-7,-,TRBD2,TRBV5-1,CASSFTSGSSEQYF,TGCGCCAGCAGCTTCACTAGCGGGAGCAGCGAGCAGTACTTC
14,TRBJ2-1,few,-,TRBV12-3/TRBV12-4,CASSLYAGMNEQFF,TGTGCCAGCAGTTTATATGCGGGGATGAATGAGCAGTTCTTC
15,TRBJ1-2,few,-,TRBV4-1,CASSFLQADNYGYTF,TGCGCCAGCAGCTTCCTGCAGGCGGATAACTATGGCTACACCTTC
14,TRBJ2-1,-,TRBD1,TRBV10-1,CASSRRQGSDEQFF,TGCGCCAGCAGTAGACGACAGGGATCGGATGAGCAGTTCTTC